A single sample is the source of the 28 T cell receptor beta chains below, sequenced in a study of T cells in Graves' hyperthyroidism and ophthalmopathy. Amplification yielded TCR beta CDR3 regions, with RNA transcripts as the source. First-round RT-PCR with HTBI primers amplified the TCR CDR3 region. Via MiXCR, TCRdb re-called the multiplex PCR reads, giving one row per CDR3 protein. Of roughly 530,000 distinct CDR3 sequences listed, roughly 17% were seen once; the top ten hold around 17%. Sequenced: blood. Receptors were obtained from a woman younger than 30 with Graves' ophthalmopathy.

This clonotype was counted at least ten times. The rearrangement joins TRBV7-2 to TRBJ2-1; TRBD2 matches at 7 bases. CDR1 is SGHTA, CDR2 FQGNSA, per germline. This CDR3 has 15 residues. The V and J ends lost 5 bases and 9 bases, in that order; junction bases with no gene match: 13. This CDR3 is CASSPSGGAWGEQFF. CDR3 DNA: TGTGCCAGCAGCCCTAGCGGAGGTGCTTGGGGTGAGCAGTTCTTC.

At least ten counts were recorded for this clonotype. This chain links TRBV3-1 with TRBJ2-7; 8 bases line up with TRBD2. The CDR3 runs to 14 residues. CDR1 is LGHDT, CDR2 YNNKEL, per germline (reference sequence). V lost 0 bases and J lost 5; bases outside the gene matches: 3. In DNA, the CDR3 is TGTGCCAGCAGCCAAGAGGCGGGGGGAAACGAGCAGTACTTC. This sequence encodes CASSQEAGGNEQYF.

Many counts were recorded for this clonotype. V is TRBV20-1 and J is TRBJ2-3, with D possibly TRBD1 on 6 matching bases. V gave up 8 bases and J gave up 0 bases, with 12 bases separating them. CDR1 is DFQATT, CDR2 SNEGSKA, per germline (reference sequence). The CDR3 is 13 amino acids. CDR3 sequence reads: CSRRQASTDTQYF. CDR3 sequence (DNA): TGCAGTCGTCGACAGGCCAGCACAGATACGCAGTATTTT.

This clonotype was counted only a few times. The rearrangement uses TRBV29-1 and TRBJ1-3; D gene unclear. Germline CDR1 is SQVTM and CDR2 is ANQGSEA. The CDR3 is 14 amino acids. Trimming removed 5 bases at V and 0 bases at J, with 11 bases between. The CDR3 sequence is CSVSIQNSGNTIYF. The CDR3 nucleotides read TGCAGCGTTTCAATACAGAACTCTGGAAACACCATATATTTT.

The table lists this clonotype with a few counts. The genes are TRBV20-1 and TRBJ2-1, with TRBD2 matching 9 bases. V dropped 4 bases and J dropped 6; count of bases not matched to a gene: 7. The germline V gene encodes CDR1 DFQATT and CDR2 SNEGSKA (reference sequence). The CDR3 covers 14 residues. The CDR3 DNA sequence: TGCAGTGCTACTAGCGGGGATTGGGTCAATGAGCAGTTCTTC. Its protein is CSATSGDWVNEQFF.

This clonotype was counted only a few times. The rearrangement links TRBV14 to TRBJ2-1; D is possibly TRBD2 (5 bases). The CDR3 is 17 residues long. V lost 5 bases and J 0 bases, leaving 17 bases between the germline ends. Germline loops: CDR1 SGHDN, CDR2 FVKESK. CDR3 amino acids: CASSKGSGISSYNEQFF. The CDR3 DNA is TGTGCCAGCAGCAAAGGGAGCGGTATAAGCTCCTACAATGAGCAGTTCTTC.

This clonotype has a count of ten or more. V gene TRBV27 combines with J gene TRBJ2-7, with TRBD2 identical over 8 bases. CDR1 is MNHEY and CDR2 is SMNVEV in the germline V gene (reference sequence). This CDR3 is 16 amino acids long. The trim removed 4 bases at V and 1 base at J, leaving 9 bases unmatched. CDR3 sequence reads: CASSYVGRGRSYEQYF. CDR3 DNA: TGTGCCAGCAGTTACGTCGGGAGGGGTAGGTCCTACGAGCAGTACTTC.

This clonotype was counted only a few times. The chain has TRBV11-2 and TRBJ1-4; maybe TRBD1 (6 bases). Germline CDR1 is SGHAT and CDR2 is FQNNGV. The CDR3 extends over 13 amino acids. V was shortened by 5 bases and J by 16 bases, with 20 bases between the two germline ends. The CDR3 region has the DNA TGTGCCAGCAGCAGCGGGGGCCCAGGTCCAGGGTTTTTT. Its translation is CASSSGGPGPGFF.

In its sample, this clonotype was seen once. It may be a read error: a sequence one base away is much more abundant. CDR3 region: CASSLATGGLYEQYF. CDR3 DNA: TGTGCCAGCAGCTTAGCGACCGGGGGTCTCTACGAGCAGTACTTC. The rearrangement joins TRBV7-8 to TRBJ2-7, with a tentative D call TRBD2 (6 bases). From germline, CDR1 is SGHVS and CDR2 FQNEAQ. V was pared by 0 bases and J by 3 bases, with 12 bases between. The CDR3 runs 15 residues.

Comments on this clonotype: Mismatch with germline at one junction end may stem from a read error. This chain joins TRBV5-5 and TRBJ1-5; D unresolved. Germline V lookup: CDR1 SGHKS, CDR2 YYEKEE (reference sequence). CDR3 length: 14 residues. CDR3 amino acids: CASSLDQRNQPRHF. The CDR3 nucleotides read TGTGCCAGCAGCTTGGACCAGAGAAATCAGCCCCGGCATTTT.

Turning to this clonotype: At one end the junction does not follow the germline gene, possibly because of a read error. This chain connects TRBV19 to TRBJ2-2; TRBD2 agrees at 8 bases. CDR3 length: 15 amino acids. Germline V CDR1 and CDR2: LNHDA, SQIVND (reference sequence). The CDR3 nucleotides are TGTGCCAGTAGCATAGCGGGAACGAACACCGGGGAGCTGTTTTTT. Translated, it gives CASSIAGTNTGELFF.

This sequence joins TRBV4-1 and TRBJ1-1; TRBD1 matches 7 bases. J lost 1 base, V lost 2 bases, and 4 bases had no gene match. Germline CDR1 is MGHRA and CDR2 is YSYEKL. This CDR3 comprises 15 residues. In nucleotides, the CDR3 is TGCGCCAGCAGCCAAATGGGACAGCCGAACACTGAAGCTTTCTTT. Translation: CASSQMGQPNTEAFF.

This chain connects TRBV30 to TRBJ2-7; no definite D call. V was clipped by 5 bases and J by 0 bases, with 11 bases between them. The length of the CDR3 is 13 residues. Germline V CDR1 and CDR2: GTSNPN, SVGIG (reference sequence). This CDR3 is CAWERGASYEQYF. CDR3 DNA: TGTGCCTGGGAACGTGGAGCCTCCTACGAGCAGTACTTC.

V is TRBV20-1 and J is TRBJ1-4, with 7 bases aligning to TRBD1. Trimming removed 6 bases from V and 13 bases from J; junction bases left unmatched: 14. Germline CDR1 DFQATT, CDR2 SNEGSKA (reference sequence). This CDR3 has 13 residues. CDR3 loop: CSARQGARGLLFF. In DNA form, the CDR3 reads TGCAGTGCCCGACAGGGCGCCCGGGGGCTACTGTTTTTT.

The CDR3 loop is CASSLGQVDEQYF. The DNA of the CDR3 is TGTGCCAGCAGTTTAGGGCAGGTCGACGAGCAGTACTTC. V usage is TRBV28 and J usage is TRBJ2-7; D not resolved. Trimming shortened V by 2 bases and J by 5 bases, and 10 bases separated the two germline ends. The CDR3 is 13 residues long. Per germline, CDR1 MDHEN and CDR2 SYDVKM. The variable domain in full, with the rest retrieved from reference TRBV28 and TRBJ2-7, is DVKVTQSSRYLVKRTGEKVFLECVQDMDHENMFWYRQDPGLGLRLIYFSYDVKMKEKGDIPEGYSVSREKKERFSLILESASTNQTSMYLCASSLGQVDEQYFGPGTRLTVT.

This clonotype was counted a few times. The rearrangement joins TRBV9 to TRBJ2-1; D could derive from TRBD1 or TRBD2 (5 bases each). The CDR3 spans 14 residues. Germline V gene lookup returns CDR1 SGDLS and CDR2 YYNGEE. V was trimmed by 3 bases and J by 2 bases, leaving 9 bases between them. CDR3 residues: CASSGGTTYNEQFF. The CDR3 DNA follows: TGTGCCAGCAGCGGAGGGACCACCTACAATGAGCAGTTCTTC. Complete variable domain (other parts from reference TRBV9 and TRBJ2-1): DSGVTQTPKHLITATGQRVTLRCSPRSGDLSVYWYQQSLDQGLQFLIQYYNGEERAKGNILERFSAQQFPDLHSELNLSSLELGDSALYFCASSGGTTYNEQFFGPGTRLTVL.

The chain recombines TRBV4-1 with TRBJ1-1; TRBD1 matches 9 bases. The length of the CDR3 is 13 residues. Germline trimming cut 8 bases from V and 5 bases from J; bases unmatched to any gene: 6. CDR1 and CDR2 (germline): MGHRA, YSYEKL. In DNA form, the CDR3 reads TGCGCCAGCGAAGGGACAGGGAGGACTGAAGCTTTCTTT. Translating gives CASEGTGRTEAFF.

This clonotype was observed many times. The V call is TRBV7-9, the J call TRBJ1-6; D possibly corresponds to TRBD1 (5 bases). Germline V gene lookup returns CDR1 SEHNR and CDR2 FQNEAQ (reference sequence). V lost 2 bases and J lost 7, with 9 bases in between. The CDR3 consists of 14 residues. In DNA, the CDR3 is TGTGCCAGCAGCTTAACGACAGCGAATTCACCCCTCCACTTT. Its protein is CASSLTTANSPLHF.

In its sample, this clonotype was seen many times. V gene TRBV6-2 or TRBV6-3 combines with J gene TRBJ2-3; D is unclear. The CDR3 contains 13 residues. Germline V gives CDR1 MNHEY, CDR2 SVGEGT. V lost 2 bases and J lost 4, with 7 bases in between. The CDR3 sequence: CASSYLRSDTQYF. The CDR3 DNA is TGTGCCAGCAGTTACCTTAGATCAGATACGCAGTATTTT.

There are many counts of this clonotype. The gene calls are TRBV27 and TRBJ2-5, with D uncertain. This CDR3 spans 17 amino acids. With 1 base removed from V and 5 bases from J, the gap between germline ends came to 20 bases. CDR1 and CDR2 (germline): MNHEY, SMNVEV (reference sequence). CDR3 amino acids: CASSLFRRPSRSETQYF. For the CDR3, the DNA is TGTGCCAGCAGTTTATTTCGCAGGCCTAGTCGGTCCGAGACCCAGTACTTC.

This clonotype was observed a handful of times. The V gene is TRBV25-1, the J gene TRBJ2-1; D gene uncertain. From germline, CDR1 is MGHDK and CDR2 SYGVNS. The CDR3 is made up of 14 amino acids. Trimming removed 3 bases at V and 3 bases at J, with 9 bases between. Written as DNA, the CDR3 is TGTGCCAGCAGTGAGGTCAGGCTCTACAATGAGCAGTTCTTC. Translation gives CASSEVRLYNEQFF.

The CDR3: CASSPPPPGTSGGHRETQYF. As DNA, the CDR3 is TGTGCCAGCAGCCCCCCCCCCCCCGGGACTAGCGGGGGGCACCGGGAGACCCAGTACTTC. The V call is TRBV7-6, the J call TRBJ2-5; TRBD2 matches 15 bases. This CDR3 region has 20 residues. Germline CDR1 and CDR2: SGHVS and FNYEAQ. V lost 5 bases to trimming and J lost 5 bases; unmatched junction nucleotides: 18.

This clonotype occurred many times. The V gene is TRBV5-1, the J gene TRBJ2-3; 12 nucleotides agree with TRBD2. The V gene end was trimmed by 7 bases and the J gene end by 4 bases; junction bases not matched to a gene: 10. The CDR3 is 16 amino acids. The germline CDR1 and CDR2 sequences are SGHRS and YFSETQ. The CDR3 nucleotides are TGCGCCAGCCAGACTAGCGGGAGCCTCAGTGCAGATACGCAGTATTTT. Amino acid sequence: CASQTSGSLSADTQYF.

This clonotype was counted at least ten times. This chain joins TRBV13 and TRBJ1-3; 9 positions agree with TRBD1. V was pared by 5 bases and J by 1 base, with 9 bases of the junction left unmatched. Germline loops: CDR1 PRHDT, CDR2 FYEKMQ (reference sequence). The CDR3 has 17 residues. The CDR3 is CASSLRDREWSGNTIYF. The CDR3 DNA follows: TGTGCCAGCAGCCTCCGGGACAGGGAATGGTCTGGAAACACCATATATTTT.

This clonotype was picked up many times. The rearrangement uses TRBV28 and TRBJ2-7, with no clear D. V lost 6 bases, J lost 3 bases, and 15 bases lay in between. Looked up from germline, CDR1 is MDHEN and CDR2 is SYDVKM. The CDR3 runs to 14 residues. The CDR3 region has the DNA TGTGCCAGCAGCCCGACGGTGGAGAACTACGAGCAGTACTTC. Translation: CASSPTVENYEQYF.

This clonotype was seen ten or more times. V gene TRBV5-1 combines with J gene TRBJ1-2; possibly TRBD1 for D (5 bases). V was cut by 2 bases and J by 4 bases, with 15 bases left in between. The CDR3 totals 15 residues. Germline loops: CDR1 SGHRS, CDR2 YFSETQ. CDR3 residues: CASSLRDLGGYGYTF. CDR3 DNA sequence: TGCGCCAGCAGCTTAAGGGACCTTGGAGGCTATGGCTACACCTTC.

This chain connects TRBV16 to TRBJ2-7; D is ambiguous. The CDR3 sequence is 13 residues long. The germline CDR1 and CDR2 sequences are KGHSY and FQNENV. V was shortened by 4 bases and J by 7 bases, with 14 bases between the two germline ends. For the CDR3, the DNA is TGTGCCAGCAGCCGCCCTCCGGCGGATGAGCAGTACTTC. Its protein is CASSRPPADEQYF.

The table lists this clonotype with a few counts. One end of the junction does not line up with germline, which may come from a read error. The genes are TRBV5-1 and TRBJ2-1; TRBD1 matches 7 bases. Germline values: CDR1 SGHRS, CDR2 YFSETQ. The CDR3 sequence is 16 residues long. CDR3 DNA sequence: TGCGCCAGCAGCTTGGCCGGGACAGAATCCTACAATGAGCGGTTCTTC. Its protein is CASSLAGTESYNERFF.